This T cell receptor (beta chain) was recorded in a study of PD-L1 blockade in urothelial cancer. Study details: The analyses of blood took place 3 weeks (second dose) and 6 weeks after treatment start. T cells numbered a median of around 140,000 in the blood samples.

TCRdb's copy holds only in-frame clones and misses some; the assay was immunoSEQ multiplex PCR. Among 95,000 to 100,000 clones listed, around 90% were seen once. Time point here: pretreatment peripheral blood. The CDR3 sequence is 14 residues long. Germline V gene sequence: CDR1 SGHAT, CDR2 FQNNGV. V lost 1 base and J lost 7; bases outside the gene matches: 5. This clonotype originated in a man between 60 and 75 years old with urothelial cancer. V and J are TRBV11-2 and TRBJ1-2; 8 nucleotides line up with TRBD1. Source: PBMCs, taken around atezolizumab (anti-PD-L1) treatment. The CDR3 is CASSLAQGAAGYTF. The CDR3 DNA sequence: TGTGCCAGCAGCTTAGCTCAGGGGGCTGCTGGCTACACCTTC.